This T cell receptor beta chain is drawn from a study of blood T cell repertoires in COVID-19. Looking at the study overall: Material from acute and convalescent COVID-19 was sourced from the United States, Italy and Spain. Sources were T cells, B-cell-depleted T cells, or PBMCs; the material itself was cDNA or gDNA.

This clone was counted once. CDR3 size: 12 residues. Trimming removed 8 bases from V and 11 bases from J, with 16 bases in between. Germline V lookup: CDR1 MNHEY, CDR2 SVGAGI. In the original processing: Reference gene primers were amplified, and this amplification served to estimate nucleated cell counts. Profiled with immunoSEQ multiplex PCR; TCRdb holds only in-frame clones, not every one. That table furnishes V, J and clone size, whereas the DNA furnished D and trimming. This table has approximately 250,000 clones, 86% appearing once. The source material was peripheral blood. This chain links TRBV6-5 with TRBJ1-3; D ambiguous. The sequence came from a man aged 25-45 years with active or convalescent COVID-19. This chain's CDR3 is CASGDLGRAIYF. The CDR3 coding sequence is TGTGCCAGCGGAGATCTTGGAAGAGCCATATATTTT.